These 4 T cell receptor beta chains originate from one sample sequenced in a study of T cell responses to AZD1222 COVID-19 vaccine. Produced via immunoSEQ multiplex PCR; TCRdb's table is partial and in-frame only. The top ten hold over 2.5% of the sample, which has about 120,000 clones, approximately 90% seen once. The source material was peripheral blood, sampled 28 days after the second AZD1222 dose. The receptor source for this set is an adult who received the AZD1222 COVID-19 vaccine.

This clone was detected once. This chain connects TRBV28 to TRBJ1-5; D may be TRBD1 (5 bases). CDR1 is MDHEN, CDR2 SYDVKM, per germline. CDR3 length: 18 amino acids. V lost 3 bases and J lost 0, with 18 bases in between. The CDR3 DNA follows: TGTGCCAGCAGTTTCACACCCGGGACGGGCGATAGCAATCAGCCCCAGCATTTT. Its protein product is CASSFTPGTGDSNQPQHF.

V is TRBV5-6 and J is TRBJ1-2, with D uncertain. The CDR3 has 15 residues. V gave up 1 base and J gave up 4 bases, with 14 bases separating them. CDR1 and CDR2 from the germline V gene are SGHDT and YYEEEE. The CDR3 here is CASSLKGITVYGYTF. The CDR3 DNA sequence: TGTGCCAGCAGCTTGAAGGGAATTACGGTCTATGGCTACACCTTC.

Written as DNA, the CDR3 is TGTGCCAGCAGTTACACTCTAGCGGGGACCACAGATACGCAGTATTTT. It specifies CASSYTLAGTTDTQYF. This chain links TRBV6-5 with TRBJ2-3; 9 bases are a match to TRBD2. This CDR3 contains 16 residues. Germline V gene lookup returns CDR1 MNHEY and CDR2 SVGAGI. J was trimmed by 2 bases and V by 2 bases; bases with no gene match: 5.

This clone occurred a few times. CDR3 DNA sequence: TGTGCCAGCAGTTACTCTCAGGGGATCGCAAACACCATATATTTT. Amino acid sequence: CASSYSQGIANTIYF. The chain couples TRBV6-5 to TRBJ1-3, with D possibly TRBD1 on 6 matching bases. Germline CDR1 MNHEY, CDR2 SVGAGI. CDR3 size: 15 residues. The ends were cut back, 0 bases at V and 6 bases at J, with 12 bases in the middle.